This note documents a single T cell receptor beta chain sequence. Per the original data handling: From reference gene primer amplification, estimates of nucleated cell counts were derived. The protocol was immunoSEQ multiplex PCR, while the TCRdb copy is restricted to in-frame clones and leaves out a portion. The V and J calls and clone size are taken from that table; D and trimming were inferred from the DNA. The sample shows tens of thousands of clones, about 88% of them seen only once. This sample stems from a study of blood T cell repertoires in COVID-19. Study information: Acute and convalescent COVID-19 specimens originated in the United States, Italy and Spain. T cells, B-cell-depleted T cells, or PBMCs supplied cDNA or gDNA.

The V segment lost 4 bases and the J segment 0 bases; nucleotides outside the gene matches: 3. Germline assignment: CDR1 SGHVS and CDR2 FNYEAQ. The CDR3 is 14 amino acids. The source is a man aged 45-60 years with acute or convalescent COVID-19. The sample taken for sequencing was peripheral blood. V and J are TRBV7-6 and TRBJ2-7; TRBD1 aligns across 7 bases. The CDR3 protein is CASSSTGTSYEQYF. The CDR3 DNA sequence: TGTGCCAGCAGCTCGACAGGGACCTCCTACGAGCAGTACTTC.